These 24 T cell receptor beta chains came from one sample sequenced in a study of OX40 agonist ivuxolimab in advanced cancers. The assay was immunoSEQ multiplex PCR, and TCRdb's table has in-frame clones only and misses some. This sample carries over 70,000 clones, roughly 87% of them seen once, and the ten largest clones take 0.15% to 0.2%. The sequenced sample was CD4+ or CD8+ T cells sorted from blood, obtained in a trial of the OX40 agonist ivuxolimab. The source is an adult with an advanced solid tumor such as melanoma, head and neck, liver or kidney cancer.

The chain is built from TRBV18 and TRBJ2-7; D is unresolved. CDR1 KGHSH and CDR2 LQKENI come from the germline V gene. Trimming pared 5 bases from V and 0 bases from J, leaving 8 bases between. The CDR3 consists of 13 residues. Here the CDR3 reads CASSSPSSYEQYF. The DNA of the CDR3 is TGTGCCAGCTCATCCCCCAGCTCCTACGAGCAGTACTTC. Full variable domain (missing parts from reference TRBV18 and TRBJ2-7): NAGVMQNPRHLVRRRGQEARLRCSPMKGHSHVYWYRQLPEEGLKFMVYLQKENIIDESGMPKERFSAEFPKEGPSILRIQQVVRGDSAAYFCASSSPSSYEQYFGPGTRLTVT.

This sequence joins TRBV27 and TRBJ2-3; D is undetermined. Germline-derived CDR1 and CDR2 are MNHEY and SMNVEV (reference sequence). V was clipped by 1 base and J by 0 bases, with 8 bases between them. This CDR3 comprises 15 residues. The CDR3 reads CASSLYWASTDTQYF. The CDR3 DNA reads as TGTGCCAGCAGTTTATATTGGGCCAGCACAGATACGCAGTATTTT.

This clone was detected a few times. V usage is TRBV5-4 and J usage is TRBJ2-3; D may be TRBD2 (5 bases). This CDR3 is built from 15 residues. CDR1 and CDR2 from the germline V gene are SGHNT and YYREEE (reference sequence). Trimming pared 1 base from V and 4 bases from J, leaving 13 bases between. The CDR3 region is CASSLPLAYPDTQYF. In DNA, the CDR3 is TGTGCCAGCAGCTTGCCCTTAGCGTACCCAGATACGCAGTATTTT.

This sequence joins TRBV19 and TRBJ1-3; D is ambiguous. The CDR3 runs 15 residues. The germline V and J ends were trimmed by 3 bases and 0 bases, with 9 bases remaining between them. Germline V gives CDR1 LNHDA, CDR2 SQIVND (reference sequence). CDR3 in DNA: TGTGCCAGTAGTATTTGGACGAGCTCTGGAAACACCATATATTTT. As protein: CASSIWTSSGNTIYF.

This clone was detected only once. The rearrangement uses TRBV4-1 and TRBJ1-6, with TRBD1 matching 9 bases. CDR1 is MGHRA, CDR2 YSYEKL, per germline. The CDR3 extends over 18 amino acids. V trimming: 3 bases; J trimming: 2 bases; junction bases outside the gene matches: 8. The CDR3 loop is CASSQETGGRTYNSPLHF. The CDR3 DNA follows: TGCGCCAGCAGCCAGGAAACAGGGGGCCGCACCTATAATTCACCCCTCCACTTT.

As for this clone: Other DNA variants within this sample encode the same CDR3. The CDR3: CASSGGTGRNQPQHF. As DNA, the CDR3 is TGTGCCAGTAGTGGGGGGACAGGGCGCAATCAGCCCCAGCATTTT. The chain uses TRBV19 and TRBJ1-5, with 9 bases that match TRBD1. Looked up from germline, CDR1 is LNHDA and CDR2 is SQIVND (reference sequence). The CDR3 spans 15 residues. The V segment lost 5 bases and the J segment 2 bases; nucleotides outside the gene matches: 4.

Here the CDR3 DNA reads TGCGCCAGCAGCTTGGTTTTCGGGAGGGATACGCAGTATTTT. Translation gives CASSLVFGRDTQYF. The rearrangement uses TRBV5-1 and TRBJ2-3; the match to TRBD2 covers 7 bases. The CDR3 is made up of 14 amino acids. Germline V gene data show CDR1 as SGHRS and CDR2 as YFSETQ. Unmatched junction bases numbered 4, after V lost 0 bases and J lost 6 bases.

This CDR3 reads CASSQRLEYNEQFF. The CDR3 coding sequence is TGTGCCAGCAGCCAACGTTTAGAATACAATGAGCAGTTCTTC. This chain joins TRBV4-2 and TRBJ2-1; no definite D call. CDR1 is LGHNA and CDR2 is YNFKEQ in the germline V gene. V lost 2 bases and J 4 bases, leaving 9 bases between the germline ends. The CDR3 totals 14 residues.

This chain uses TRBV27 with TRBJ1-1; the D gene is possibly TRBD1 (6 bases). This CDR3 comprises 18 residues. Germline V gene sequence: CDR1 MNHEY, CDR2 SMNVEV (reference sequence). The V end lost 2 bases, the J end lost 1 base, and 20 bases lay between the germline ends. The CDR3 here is CASSLMWRPAGANTEAFF. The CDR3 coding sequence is TGTGCCAGCAGTTTAATGTGGCGGCCAGCGGGGGCGAACACTGAAGCTTTCTTT.

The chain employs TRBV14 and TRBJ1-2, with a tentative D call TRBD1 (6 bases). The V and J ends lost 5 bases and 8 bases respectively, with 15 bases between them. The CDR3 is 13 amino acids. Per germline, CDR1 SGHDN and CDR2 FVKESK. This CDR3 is CASSTTGSGGYTF. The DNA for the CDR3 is TGTGCCAGCAGCACGACAGGTTCCGGCGGCTACACCTTC.

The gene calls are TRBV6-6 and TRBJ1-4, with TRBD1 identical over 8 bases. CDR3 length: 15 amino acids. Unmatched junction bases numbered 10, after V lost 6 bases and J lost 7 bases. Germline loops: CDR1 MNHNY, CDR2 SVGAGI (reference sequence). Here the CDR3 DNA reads TGTGCCAGCAGGCGCGGACAGGGCATAGCTGAAAAACTGTTTTTT. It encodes CASRRGQGIAEKLFF.

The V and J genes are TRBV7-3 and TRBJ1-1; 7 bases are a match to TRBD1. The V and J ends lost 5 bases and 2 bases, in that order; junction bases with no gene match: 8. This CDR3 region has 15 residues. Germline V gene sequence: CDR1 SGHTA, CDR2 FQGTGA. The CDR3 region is CASSAGGQPNTEAFF. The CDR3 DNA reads TGTGCCAGCAGCGCAGGGGGACAGCCTAACACTGAAGCTTTCTTT.

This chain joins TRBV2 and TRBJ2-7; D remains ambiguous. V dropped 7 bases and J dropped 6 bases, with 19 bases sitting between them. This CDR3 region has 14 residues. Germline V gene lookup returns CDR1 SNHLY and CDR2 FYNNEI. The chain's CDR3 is CASKRVFPPLEQYF. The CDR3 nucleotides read TGTGCCAGCAAAAGGGTATTCCCCCCTCTCGAGCAGTACTTC.

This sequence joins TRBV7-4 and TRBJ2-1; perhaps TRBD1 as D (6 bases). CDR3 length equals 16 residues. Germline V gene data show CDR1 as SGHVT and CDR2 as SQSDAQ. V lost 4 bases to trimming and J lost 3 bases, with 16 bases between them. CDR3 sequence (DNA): TGTGCCAGCAGCTACAGGGTCTCCCACTTCTACAATGAGCAGTTCTTC. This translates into CASSYRVSHFYNEQFF.

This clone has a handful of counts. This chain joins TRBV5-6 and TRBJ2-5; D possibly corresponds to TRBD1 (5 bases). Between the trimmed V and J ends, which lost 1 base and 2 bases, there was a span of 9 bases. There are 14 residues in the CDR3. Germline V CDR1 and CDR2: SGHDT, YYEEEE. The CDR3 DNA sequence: TGTGCCAGCAGCTTGACAGGAACTCAAGAGACCCAGTACTTC. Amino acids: CASSLTGTQETQYF.

This CDR3 is CASSEGVGELFF. CDR3 DNA sequence: TGTGCCAGCAGTGAGGGGGTCGGGGAGCTGTTTTTT. The V call is TRBV6-1, the J call TRBJ2-2; D tentatively reads TRBD1 or TRBD2 (5 bases each). Per germline, CDR1 MNHNS and CDR2 SASEGT. This CDR3 is built from 12 residues. The V gene lost 3 bases and the J gene lost 7 bases, with 6 bases spanning the gap.

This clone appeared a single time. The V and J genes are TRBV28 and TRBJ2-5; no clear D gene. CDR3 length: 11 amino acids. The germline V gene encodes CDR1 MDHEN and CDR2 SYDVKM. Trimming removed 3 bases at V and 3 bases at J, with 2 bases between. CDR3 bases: TGTGCCAGCAGTTTCGAAGAGACCCAGTACTTC. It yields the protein CASSFEETQYF.

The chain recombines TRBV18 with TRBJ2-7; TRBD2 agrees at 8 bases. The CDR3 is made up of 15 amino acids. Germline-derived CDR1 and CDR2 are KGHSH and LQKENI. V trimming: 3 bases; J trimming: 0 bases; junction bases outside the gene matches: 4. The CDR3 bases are TGTGCCAGCTCACCCCGGGGGGGCGACTCCTACGAGCAGTACTTC. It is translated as CASSPRGGDSYEQYF.

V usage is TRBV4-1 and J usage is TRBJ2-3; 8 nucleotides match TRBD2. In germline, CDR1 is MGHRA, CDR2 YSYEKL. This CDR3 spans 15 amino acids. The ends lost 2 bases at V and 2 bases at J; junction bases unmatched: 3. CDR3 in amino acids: CASSQLAGSTDTQYF. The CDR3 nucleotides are TGCGCCAGCAGCCAATTAGCGGGGTCCACAGATACGCAGTATTTT.

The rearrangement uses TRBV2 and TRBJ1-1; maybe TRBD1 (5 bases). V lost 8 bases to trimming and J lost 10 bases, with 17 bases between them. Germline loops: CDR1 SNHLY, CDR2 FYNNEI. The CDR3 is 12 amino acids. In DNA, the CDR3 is TGTGCCAGCGGCCTAGAGACAGTACGAGCTTTCTTT. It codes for CASGLETVRAFF.

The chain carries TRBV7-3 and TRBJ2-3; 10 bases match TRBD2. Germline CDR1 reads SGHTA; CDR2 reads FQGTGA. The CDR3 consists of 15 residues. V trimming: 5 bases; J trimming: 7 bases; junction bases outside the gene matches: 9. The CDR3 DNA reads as TGTGCCAGCAGCCCTAGCGGGGGCCCCCCGTATACGCAGTATTTT. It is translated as CASSPSGGPPYTQYF. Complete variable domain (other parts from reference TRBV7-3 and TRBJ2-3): GAGVSQTPSNKVTEKGKYVELRCDPISGHTALYWYRQSLGQGPEFLIYFQGTGAADDSGLPNDRFFAVRPEGSVSTLKIQRTERGDSAVYLCASSPSGGPPYTQYFGPGTRLTVL.

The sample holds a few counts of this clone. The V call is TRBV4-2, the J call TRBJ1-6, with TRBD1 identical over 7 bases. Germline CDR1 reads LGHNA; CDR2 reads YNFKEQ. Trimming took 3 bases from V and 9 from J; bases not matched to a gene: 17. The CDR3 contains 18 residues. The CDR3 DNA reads TGTGCCAGCAGCCAGGGTTCTCCACAGGGGCTCGGGAGTTCACCCCTCCACTTT. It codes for CASSQGSPQGLGSSPLHF.

Here the CDR3 reads CASSLTGTQETQYF. The CDR3 nucleotides read TGTGCCAGCAGCTTGACAGGAACTCAAGAGACCCAGTACTTC. V and J are TRBV5-4 and TRBJ2-5; tentatively, D is TRBD1 (5 bases). Germline CDR1 SGHNT, CDR2 YYREEE (reference sequence). The CDR3 spans 14 residues. V lost 1 base, J lost 2 bases, and 9 bases lay in between.

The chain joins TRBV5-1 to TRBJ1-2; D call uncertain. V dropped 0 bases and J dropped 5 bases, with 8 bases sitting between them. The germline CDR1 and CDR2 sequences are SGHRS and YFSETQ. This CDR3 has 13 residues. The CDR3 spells CASSLGRGYGYTF. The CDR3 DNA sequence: TGCGCCAGCAGCTTGGGACGGGGTTATGGCTACACCTTC.